This note documents a single T cell receptor (beta chain) sequence. As yet, its antigen is unknown. Germline V gives CDR1 MDHEN, CDR2 SYDVKM. The CDR3 totals 15 residues. J lost 9 bases, V lost 6 bases, and 11 bases had no gene match. These data are taken from a study of cytomegalovirus exposure and HLA in healthy donors. The study, taken as a whole, reports: Earlier results showed most TCR beta V segments being productive about 87% or about 30% of the time.

13 Jbeta primers and 60 Vbeta primers were used for the PCR. Profiled with immunoSEQ multiplex PCR; TCRdb holds only in-frame clones, not every one. The data contain roughly 130,000 clones, 65% to 90% of them seen just once; the ten biggest clones take up about 1.2%. Donors were ostensibly healthy at sampling, although undocumented immune exposures were probable. The sample consisted of PBMCs. V is TRBV28 and J is TRBJ1-5; 10 bases match TRBD1. The TCR originated in a girl aged 2 to 10 in good health and CMV-seronegative. CDR3 coding DNA: TGTGCCAGCAGCCCCGGACAGGGGGGGTTTTTGCCCCAGCATTTT. Its protein is CASSPGQGGFLPQHF. Full variable domain (outside the CDR3, taken from reference TRBV28 and TRBJ1-5): DVKVTQSSRYLVKRTGEKVFLECVQDMDHENMFWYRQDPGLGLRLIYFSYDVKMKEKGDIPEGYSVSREKKERFSLILESASTNQTSMYLCASSPGQGGFLPQHFGDGTRLSIL.